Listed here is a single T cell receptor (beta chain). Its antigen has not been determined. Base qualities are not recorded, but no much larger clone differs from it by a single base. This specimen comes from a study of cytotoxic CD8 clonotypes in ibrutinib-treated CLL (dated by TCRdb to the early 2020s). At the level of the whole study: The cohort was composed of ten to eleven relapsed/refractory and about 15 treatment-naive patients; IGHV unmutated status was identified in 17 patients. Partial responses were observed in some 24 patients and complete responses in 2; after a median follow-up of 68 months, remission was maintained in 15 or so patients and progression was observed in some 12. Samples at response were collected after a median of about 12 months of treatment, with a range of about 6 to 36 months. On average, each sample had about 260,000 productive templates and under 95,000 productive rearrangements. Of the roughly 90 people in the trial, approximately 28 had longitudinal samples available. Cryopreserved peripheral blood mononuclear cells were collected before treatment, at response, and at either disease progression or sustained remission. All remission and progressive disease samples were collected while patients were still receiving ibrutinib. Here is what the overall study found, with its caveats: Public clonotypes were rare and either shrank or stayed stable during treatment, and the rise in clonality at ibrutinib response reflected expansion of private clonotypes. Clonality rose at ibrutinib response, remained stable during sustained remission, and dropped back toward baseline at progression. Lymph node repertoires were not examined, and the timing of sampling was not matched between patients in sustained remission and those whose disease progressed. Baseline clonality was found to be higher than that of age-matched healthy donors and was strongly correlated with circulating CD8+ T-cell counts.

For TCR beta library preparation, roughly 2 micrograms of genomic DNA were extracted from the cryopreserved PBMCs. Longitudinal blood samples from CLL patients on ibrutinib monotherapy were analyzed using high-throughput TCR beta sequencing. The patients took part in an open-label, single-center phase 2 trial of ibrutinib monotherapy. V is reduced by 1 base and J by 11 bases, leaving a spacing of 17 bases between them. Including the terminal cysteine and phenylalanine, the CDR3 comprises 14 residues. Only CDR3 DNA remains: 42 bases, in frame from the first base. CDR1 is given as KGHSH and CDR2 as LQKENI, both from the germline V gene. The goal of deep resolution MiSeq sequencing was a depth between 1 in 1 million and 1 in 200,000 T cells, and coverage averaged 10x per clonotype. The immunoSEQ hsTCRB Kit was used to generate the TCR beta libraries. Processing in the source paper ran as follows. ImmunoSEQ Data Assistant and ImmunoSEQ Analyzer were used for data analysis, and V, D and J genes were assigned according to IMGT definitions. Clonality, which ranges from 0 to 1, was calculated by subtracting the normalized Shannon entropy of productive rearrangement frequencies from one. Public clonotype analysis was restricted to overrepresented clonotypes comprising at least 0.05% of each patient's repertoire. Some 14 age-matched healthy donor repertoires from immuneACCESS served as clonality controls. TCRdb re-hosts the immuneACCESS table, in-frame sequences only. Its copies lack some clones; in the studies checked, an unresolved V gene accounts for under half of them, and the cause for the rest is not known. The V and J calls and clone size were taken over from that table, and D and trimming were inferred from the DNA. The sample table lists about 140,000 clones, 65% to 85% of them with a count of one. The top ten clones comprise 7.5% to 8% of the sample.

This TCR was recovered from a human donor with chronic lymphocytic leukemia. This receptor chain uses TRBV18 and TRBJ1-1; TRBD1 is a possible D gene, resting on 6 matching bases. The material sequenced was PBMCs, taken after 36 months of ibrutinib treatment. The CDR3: CASSPQGGGNSAFF. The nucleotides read TGTGCCAGCTCACCACAGGGGGGGGGCAATTCGGCTTTCTTT. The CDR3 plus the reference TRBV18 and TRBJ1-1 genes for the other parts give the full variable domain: NAGVMQNPRHLVRRRGQEARLRCSPMKGHSHVYWYRQLPEEGLKFMVYLQKENIIDESGMPKERFSAEFPKEGPSILRIQQVVRGDSAAYFCASSPQGGGNSAFFGQGTRLTVV.